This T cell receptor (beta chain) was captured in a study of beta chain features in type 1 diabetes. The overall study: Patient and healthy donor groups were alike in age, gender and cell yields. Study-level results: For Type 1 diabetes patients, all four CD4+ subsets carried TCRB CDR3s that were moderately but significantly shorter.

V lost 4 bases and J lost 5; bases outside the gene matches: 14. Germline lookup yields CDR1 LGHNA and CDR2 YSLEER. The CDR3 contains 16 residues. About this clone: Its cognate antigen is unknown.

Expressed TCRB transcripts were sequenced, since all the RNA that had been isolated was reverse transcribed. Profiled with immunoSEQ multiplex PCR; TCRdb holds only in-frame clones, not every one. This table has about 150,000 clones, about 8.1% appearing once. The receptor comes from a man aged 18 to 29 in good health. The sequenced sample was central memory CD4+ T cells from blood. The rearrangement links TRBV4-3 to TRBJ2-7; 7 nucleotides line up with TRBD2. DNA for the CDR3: TGCGCCAGCAGCCCCAACGGGATCGCGGGAGAGGACGAGCAGTACTTC. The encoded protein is CASSPNGIAGEDEQYF.